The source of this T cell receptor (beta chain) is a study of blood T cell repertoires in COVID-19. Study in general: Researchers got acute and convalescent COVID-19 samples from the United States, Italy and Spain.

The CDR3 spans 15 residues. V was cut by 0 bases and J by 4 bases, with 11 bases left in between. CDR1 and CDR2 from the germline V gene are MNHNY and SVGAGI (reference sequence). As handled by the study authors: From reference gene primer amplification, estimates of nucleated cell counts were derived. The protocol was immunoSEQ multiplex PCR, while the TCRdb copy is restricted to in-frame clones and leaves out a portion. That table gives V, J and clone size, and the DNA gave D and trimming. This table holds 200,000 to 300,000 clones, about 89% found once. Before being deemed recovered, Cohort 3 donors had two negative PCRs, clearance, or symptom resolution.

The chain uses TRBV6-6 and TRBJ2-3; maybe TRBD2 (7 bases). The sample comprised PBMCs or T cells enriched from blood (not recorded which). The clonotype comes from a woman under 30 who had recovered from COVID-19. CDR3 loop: CASSYSGGRADTQYF. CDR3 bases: TGTGCCAGCAGTTACTCGGGGGGGCGGGCAGATACGCAGTATTTT.